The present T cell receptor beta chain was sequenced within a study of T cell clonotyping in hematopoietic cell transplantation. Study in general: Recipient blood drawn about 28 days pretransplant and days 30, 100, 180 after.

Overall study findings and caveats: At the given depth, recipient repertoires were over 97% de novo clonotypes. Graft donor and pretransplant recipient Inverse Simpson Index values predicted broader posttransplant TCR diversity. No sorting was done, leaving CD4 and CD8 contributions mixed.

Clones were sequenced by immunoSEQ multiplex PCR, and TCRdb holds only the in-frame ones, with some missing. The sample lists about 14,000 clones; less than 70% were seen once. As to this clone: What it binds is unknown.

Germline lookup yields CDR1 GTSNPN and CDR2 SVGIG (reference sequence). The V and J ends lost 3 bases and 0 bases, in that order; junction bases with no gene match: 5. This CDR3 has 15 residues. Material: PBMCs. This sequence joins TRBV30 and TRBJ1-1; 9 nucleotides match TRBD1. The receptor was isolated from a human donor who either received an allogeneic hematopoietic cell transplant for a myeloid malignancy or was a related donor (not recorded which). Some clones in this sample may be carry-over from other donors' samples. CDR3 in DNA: TGTGCCTGGAGGGGGGACAGGGTAATGAACACTGAAGCTTTCTTT. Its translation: CAWRGDRVMNTEAFF.